A single sample is the source of the 25 T cell receptor beta chains below, sequenced in a study of blood T cell repertoires in COVID-19. Libraries were prepared by immunoSEQ multiplex PCR; TCRdb keeps only in-frame clonotypes and omits some of them. The top ten hold around 7.4% of the sample, which has about 350,000 clones, 86% seen once. The sequenced material came from peripheral blood. The receptors were sampled from a woman between 55 and 75 years old with COVID-19, enrolled during active disease.

This chain links TRBV30 with TRBJ1-1; 7 nucleotides line up with TRBD1. This CDR3 has 14 residues. The germline V gene encodes CDR1 GTSNPN and CDR2 SVGIG (reference sequence). V shed 5 bases and J 1 base; nucleotides not matched to a gene: 7. The CDR3, as DNA: TGTGCCTGGGTGACAGGGCTCCGGAACACTGAAGCTTTCTTT. Translating gives CAWVTGLRNTEAFF.

This chain connects TRBV16 to TRBJ1-5; maybe TRBD1 (6 bases). Trimming took off 2 bases at V and 5 bases at J, with 13 bases between the two ends. In germline, CDR1 is KGHSY, CDR2 FQNENV. The CDR3 has 15 amino acids. The CDR3 spells CASSQHQGPDQPQHF. The CDR3 coding sequence is TGTGCCAGCAGCCAACATCAGGGGCCAGATCAGCCCCAGCATTTT.

V gene TRBV5-4 combines with J gene TRBJ1-2; D gene unclear. Deletions cut 1 base from V and 4 bases from J, with 11 bases between. The CDR3 covers 14 residues. The germline V gene encodes CDR1 SGHNT and CDR2 YYREEE (reference sequence). The CDR3 region has the DNA TGTGCCAGCAGCTTGAGGTTCAGGTCCTATGGCTACACCTTC. As protein: CASSLRFRSYGYTF. Based on the CDR3 plus reference TRBV5-4 and TRBJ1-2, the full variable domain is ETGVTQSPTHLIKTRGQQVTLRCSSQSGHNTVSWYQQALGQGPQFIFQYYREEENGRGNFPPRFSGLQFPNYSSELNVNALELDDSALYLCASSLRFRSYGYTFGSGTRLTVV.

The rearrangement links TRBV4-2 to TRBJ2-5, with 12 bases identical to TRBD2. V shed 0 bases, J shed 5 bases, and the junction held 10 bases outside the gene matches. Per germline, CDR1 LGHNA and CDR2 YNFKEQ. The CDR3 totals 18 residues. The CDR3 here is CASSQDASGGAPWETQYF. As DNA, the CDR3 is TGTGCCAGCAGCCAAGATGCTAGCGGGGGGGCCCCTTGGGAGACCCAGTACTTC.

This clone was seen a single time. The rearrangement links TRBV6-5 to TRBJ2-7, with TRBD1 matching 12 bases. In germline, CDR1 is MNHEY, CDR2 SVGAGI. This CDR3 has 13 residues. The V and J ends lost 6 bases and 6 bases, in that order; junction bases with no gene match: 3. The CDR3: CASRGTGGTEQYF. In nucleotides, the CDR3 is TGTGCCAGCAGAGGGACAGGGGGCACCGAGCAGTACTTC.

The V call is TRBV5-1, the J call TRBJ2-3; possible D gene TRBD2, 6 bases. The V end lost 0 bases, the J end lost 1 base, and 9 bases lay between the germline ends. The CDR3 covers 15 residues. The germline V gene encodes CDR1 SGHRS and CDR2 YFSETQ. CDR3 amino acids: CASSLETSRTDTQYF. CDR3 DNA sequence: TGCGCCAGCAGCTTGGAGACTAGTCGCACAGATACGCAGTATTTT.

J is TRBJ1-2 and V is TRBV6-2 or TRBV6-3, with D tentatively TRBD1 (5 bases). The CDR3 consists of 12 residues. Germline assignment: CDR1 MNHEY and CDR2 SVGEGT. Trimming removed 2 bases from V and 5 bases from J, with 6 bases in between. The CDR3 region has the DNA TGTGCCAGCAGTTACGGGGGGTATGGCTACACCTTC. This gives the protein CASSYGGYGYTF.

The chain uses TRBV21-1 and TRBJ2-7; the DNA was not compared with TRBD2, the D call given in the table. TRBV21-1 is marked as a pseudogene. The CDR3 has 18 residues. The CDR3 nucleotides are TGTGCCAGCAGCAAAGGATATCAATATGAGTCTCTCGGGGACGAGCAGTACTTC. As protein: CASSKGYQYESLGDEQYF.

The genes are TRBV9 and TRBJ2-7; the D gene is possibly TRBD2 (7 bases). Trimming cost V 0 bases and J 7 bases, with 11 bases left between them. Per germline, CDR1 SGDLS and CDR2 YYNGEE. This CDR3 contains 13 residues. CDR3 sequence reads: CASSVARGAEQYF. CDR3 DNA sequence: TGTGCCAGCAGCGTAGCTCGGGGGGCGGAGCAGTACTTC.

CDR3 nucleotide sequence: TGTGCCAGCAGTGAACCGGGACAGGGGGCGACGTTCTTC. It codes for CASSEPGQGATFF. The gene calls are TRBV12-3 or TRBV12-4 and TRBJ2-1, with 12 nucleotides matching TRBD1. The trim removed 5 bases at V and 15 bases at J, leaving 8 bases unmatched. The CDR3 has 13 residues.

In its sample, this clone was seen once. The chain employs TRBV3-1 (or the pseudogene TRBV3-2) and TRBJ1-3; TRBD1 matches 11 bases. The CDR3 runs 15 residues. V was clipped by 4 bases and J by 2 bases; unmatched bases: 1. The V gene's germline CDR1 is LGHDT and CDR2 YNNKEL (reference sequence). The CDR3, as DNA: TGTGCCAGCAGCCTGGACAGGGGGCCTGGAAACACCATATATTTT. This encodes CASSLDRGPGNTIYF.

V and J are TRBV6-6 and TRBJ2-4, with 7 bases matching TRBD2. The CDR3 sequence is 13 residues long. The V gene's germline CDR1 is MNHNY and CDR2 SVGAGI (reference sequence). Trimming cost V 7 bases and J 1 base; bases outside gene matches: 1. CDR3 residues: CASTGGAKNIQYF. DNA of the CDR3: TGTGCCAGCACCGGGGGGGCCAAAAACATTCAGTACTTC.

V usage is TRBV7-2 and J usage is TRBJ2-5; no reliable D call. V was pared by 5 bases and J by 3 bases, with 10 bases between. Germline V gene sequence: CDR1 SGHTA, CDR2 FQGNSA. This CDR3 comprises 13 residues. CDR3 protein: CASSPAVEETQYF. CDR3 DNA sequence: TGTGCCAGCAGCCCCGCGGTCGAAGAGACCCAGTACTTC.

This chain uses TRBV13 with TRBJ2-1, with 7 bases that match TRBD1. Germline V gene data show CDR1 as PRHDT and CDR2 as FYEKMQ (reference sequence). This CDR3 comprises 14 residues. With V trimmed by 5 bases and J by 8 bases, 9 bases remained unmatched. For the CDR3, the DNA is TGTGCCAGCAGCCTTCGGGACAGTAAGTATGAGCAGTTCTTC. It is translated as CASSLRDSKYEQFF.

This chain uses TRBV7-9 with TRBJ2-2; no definite D call. CDR1 is SEHNR and CDR2 is FQNEAQ in the germline V gene (reference sequence). This CDR3 contains 15 residues. V lost 0 bases and J lost 3, with 8 bases in between. The CDR3 protein is CASSLAAFYTGELFF. CDR3 bases: TGTGCCAGCAGCTTAGCGGCCTTTTACACCGGGGAGCTGTTTTTT.

The chain employs TRBV29-1 and TRBJ2-3; 7 positions agree with TRBD2. Germline trimming cut 7 bases from V and 0 bases from J; bases unmatched to any gene: 4. CDR1 SQVTM and CDR2 ANQGSEA come from the germline V gene. The CDR3 consists of 13 residues. Here the CDR3 DNA reads TGCAGCGGGACGCGGGGGAGCACAGATACGCAGTATTTT. Amino acid sequence: CSGTRGSTDTQYF.

The chain carries TRBV3-1 (or the pseudogene TRBV3-2) and TRBJ1-2; D remains unclear. This CDR3 comprises 20 residues. The germline gives CDR1 LGHDT, CDR2 YNNKEL (reference sequence). Trimming took off 0 bases at V and 2 bases at J, with 25 bases between the two ends. This chain's CDR3 is CASSQDWVAGYKPINYGYTF. Here the CDR3 DNA reads TGTGCCAGCAGCCAAGACTGGGTGGCAGGCTATAAACCGATAAACTATGGCTACACCTTC.

This sequence joins TRBV6-6 and TRBJ1-5; TRBD1 might be the D (6 bases). V gave up 7 bases and J gave up 2 bases, with 18 bases separating them. The CDR3 is 16 amino acids. Looked up from germline, CDR1 is MNHNY and CDR2 is SVGAGI (reference sequence). The CDR3 sequence is CASTKVQGGGNQPQHF. CDR3 nucleotides: TGTGCCAGCACCAAGGTACAGGGAGGGGGCAATCAGCCCCAGCATTTT.

The rearrangement joins TRBV24-1 to TRBJ1-2, with D perhaps matching TRBD1 (5 bases). From germline, CDR1 is KGHDR and CDR2 SFDVKD. The CDR3 runs to 14 residues. V was shortened by 3 bases and J by 4 bases, with 11 bases between the two germline ends. CDR3 sequence reads: CATSDPTVAYGYTF. The CDR3 DNA is TGTGCCACCAGTGATCCGACAGTTGCCTATGGCTACACCTTC.

The chain has TRBV4-1 and TRBJ2-1; D unresolved. This CDR3 comprises 14 residues. The germline V and J ends were trimmed by 1 base and 9 bases, with 13 bases remaining between them. CDR1 is MGHRA and CDR2 is YSYEKL in the germline V gene. CDR3 sequence (DNA): TGCGCCAGCAGCCAAGTGAGCAAACCGGGTGAGCAGTTCTTC. Its protein is CASSQVSKPGEQFF.

V gene TRBV28 combines with J gene TRBJ2-1; TRBD1 aligns across 7 bases. V shed 6 bases and J 4 bases; nucleotides not matched to a gene: 21. The CDR3 sequence is 19 residues long. Looked up from germline, CDR1 is MDHEN and CDR2 is SYDVKM. DNA of the CDR3: TGTGCCAGCAGACCTAGGGGTATTCTTCGGGACAGAAAATACAATGAGCAGTTCTTC. Residues: CASRPRGILRDRKYNEQFF.

CDR3 in amino acids: CASSSGAGEEKLFF. The DNA for the CDR3 is TGTGCCAGCAGTTCAGGGGCGGGAGAGGAAAAACTGTTTTTT. V gene TRBV6-2 or TRBV6-3 combines with J gene TRBJ1-4; D may be TRBD1 (6 bases). V dropped 4 bases and J dropped 8 bases, with 14 bases sitting between them. This CDR3 is built from 14 residues. Germline CDR1 reads MNHEY; CDR2 reads SVGEGT.

CDR3 residues: CASSHTTGNTEAFF. The CDR3 nucleotides are TGTGCCAGCAGCCACACGACAGGGAACACTGAAGCTTTCTTT. The chain links TRBV3-1 (or the pseudogene TRBV3-2) to TRBJ1-1; possibly TRBD1 for D (6 bases). This CDR3 is 14 amino acids long. V gave up 3 bases and J gave up 1 base, with 9 bases separating them. Germline V gene data show CDR1 as LGHDT and CDR2 as YNNKEL (reference sequence).

This chain uses TRBV3-1 (or the pseudogene TRBV3-2) with TRBJ2-7, with 7 bases fitting TRBD2. Germline-derived CDR1 and CDR2 are LGHDT and YNNKEL (reference sequence). This CDR3 is built from 14 residues. Losses at the gene ends were 2 bases for V and 11 bases for J; bases not matched to a gene: 12. CDR3 nucleotide sequence: TGTGCCAGCAGCCAATCGGACCCTCCGGGAGGAAAGTACTTC. This gives the protein CASSQSDPPGGKYF.

Here the CDR3 DNA reads TGTGCCAGCAGCCAAGATTCCAGGGCGTATGGCTACACCTTC. Encoded protein: CASSQDSRAYGYTF. The chain uses TRBV4-2 and TRBJ1-2; tentative D call: TRBD1 (5 bases). V shed 0 bases and J shed 5 bases, with 10 bases lying between them. The CDR3 sequence is 14 residues long. Germline lookup yields CDR1 LGHNA and CDR2 YNFKEQ.